This TCR beta chain was recovered during a study of T cell responses to AZD1222 COVID-19 vaccine. Study-wide results and limits: Seropositive at baseline were only 5 or 6 AZD1222 recipients. As reported, nearly half of all spike-specific TCRs target variant regions that are unmutated.

Of note for this clone: Its antigen is unidentified.

The CDR3 loop spans 15 amino acids. Per germline, CDR1 KGHSH and CDR2 LQKENI. With 4 bases removed from V and 0 bases from J, the gap between germline ends came to 13 bases. Libraries were prepared by immunoSEQ multiplex PCR; TCRdb keeps only in-frame clonotypes and omits some of them. Of 150,000 or so clones listed, around 90% are singletons. V gene TRBV18 combines with J gene TRBJ2-7; D is unclear. The TCR sequence derives from an adult who received the AZD1222 COVID-19 vaccine. The sample consisted of peripheral blood, taken 28 days after the second AZD1222 dose. The CDR3 sequence is CASSLAGQPSYEQYF. CDR3 bases: TGTGCCAGCTCACTGGCCGGGCAGCCCTCCTACGAGCAGTACTTC.